The present entry profiles one TCR beta chain with its context. This clone was detected a few times. The antigen it recognizes is unknown. The sample holds no much larger clone one base away, and base qualities are not on file. Its CDR3 holds 13 amino acids, cysteine through phenylalanine. Only the CDR3 DNA stays, 39 bases, in frame from base 1. CDR1 and CDR2 are read off the germline V gene (reference sequence) as LNHDA and SQIVND. Trimming takes 5 bases from V and 4 bases from J, and the germline ends sit 11 bases apart. The source of the sample is a study of blood T cell repertoires in COVID-19 (dated by TCRdb to the early 2020s). In the study overall: Collaborator samples came from the United States, Italy and Spain and covered acute and convalescent phases of COVID-19. The prospective study material was composed of cDNA or gDNA derived from T cells, B-cell-depleted T cells, or PBMCs. The dataset comprised deeply sampled blood TCRbeta repertoires from subjects exposed to, actively infected with, or recovered from COVID-19. A freely available public database, intended as a resource for researchers studying the immune response to SARS-CoV-2, is where the repertoires were released. Samples were obtained from the ongoing ImmuneRACE study (first 160 participants) and from roughly 1,300 subjects provided by 6 global collaborators. Sample metadata almost always included a de-identified subject ID, COVID-19 status, age in years and sex. HLA class I and class II types, where available, came from metadata supplied by the sample provider rather than from assay-based typing.

TCRbeta CDR3 regions were amplified from genomic DNA using the immunoSEQ Assay, a bias-controlled multiplex PCR. On the authors' methods: The number of nucleated cells in each sample was estimated from the amplification of reference gene primers within the assay. To quantify the absolute abundance of each unique TCRbeta CDR3 rearrangement, sequence reads were collapsed and filtered. For each sample, productive Simpson clonality was calculated as the square root of Simpson's diversity index across productive rearrangements. As stored in TCRdb, this immuneACCESS dataset retains in-frame rearrangements with V and J assigned. A fraction of the clones does not appear; measured against another copy, unresolved V genes explain less than half of the discrepancy, and the remainder lacks a known reason. The V and J calls and clone size are taken from that table; D and trimming were inferred from the DNA. The sample table records 20,000 or so clones; 70% to 90% of these occur just once. Of the sample, roughly 7.5% is held by the ten largest clones.

Collaborating institutions collected whole blood in K2EDTA tubes following their own protocols. Collaborator samples were shipped for TCRbeta analysis as frozen whole blood, isolated PBMCs, or DNA extracted from either sample type. What the authors observed across the whole study: The quantity of clinical and demographic metadata differed by source and by participant and was supplied without curation.

The chain joins TRBV19 to TRBJ1-1; the D gene assignment is ambiguous. The sequence was collected from a human donor with active COVID-19. The donor label of this sample is uncertain. The specimen sequenced was peripheral blood. The CDR3 corresponds to CASSWLGSTEAFF. Here is the DNA: TGTGCCAGTAGTTGGCTGGGGAGCACTGAAGCTTTCTTT.